The present TCR beta chain was sequenced within a study of cytomegalovirus exposure and HLA in healthy donors (dated by TCRdb to about 2017). In the study overall: An earlier analysis of approximately 640 of the donors reported roughly 270 Gb of sequence data and 100 million to 140 million unique TCR beta sequences from 150 million to 200 million T cells. Approximately 330 gigabases of sequencing data and 70 million to 100 million unique TCR sequences made up an early release that covered around 640 HLA-typed donors. The genetic ancestry cluster associated with self-reported Caucasian donors included about 84% of the roughly 400 genotyped donors. The aim of the study was to test whether cataloging public T cell receptors could identify signatures of past pathogen exposure. The T cell repertoires of under 750 subjects were profiled by immunosequencing and related to cytomegalovirus serostatus. A separate validation cohort of 100 to 150 different subjects was used in addition to the roughly 620-subject first cohort. High-throughput TCR immunosequencing, statistical association of individual TCRs with disease status, and machine learning were combined to predict cytomegalovirus infection status. To study patterns of TCR occurrence, a later analysis re-analyzed previously published TCR beta repertoires from just over 650 donors and added high-resolution HLA genotyping. Rather than using new phenotypic data, the later analysis identified candidate immune exposures from TCR beta sequences and from how often those sequences occurred across donors. An earlier analysis of 587 of the donors used high-throughput TCR beta sequencing to judge whether each TCR beta V gene segment behaved as functional or pseudogenic. Donor age, sex, ethnicity and CMV serostatus were collected together with the repertoire data. A later genetic analysis used genome-wide SNP genotypes for about 65% of the 666 donors, treating that subset as a discovery cohort. Every discovery cohort repertoire had been produced on one sequencing platform. HLA typing included class I and class II loci at four-digit resolution. Typing coverage varied by locus: about 629-640 donors for A, B, C, DRB1 and DQB1; roughly 520 for DQA1; around 610 for DPA1; 450 to 480 for DPB1. About five DR-DQ haplotypes were treated as single units for association and clustering because of strong linkage in the cohort. Across 300 to 400 genotyped donors of the cohort, an average of about 240,000 unique TCR beta nucleotide sequences per donor were sequenced, and 15% to 20% of those sequences were non-productive.

Per the germline V gene, MDHEN is the CDR1 and SYDVKM is the CDR2. CDR3 length: 14 amino acids, cysteine to phenylalanine. This entry keeps only the CDR3 DNA: 42 bases, framed from base 1. V is trimmed back by 5 bases and J by 5 bases, and the junction contains 7 bases that no gene match accounts for. Broader findings and caveats from the paper: Immune exposure information for the cohort was limited to CMV serostatus. The 87-base-pair reads could not distinguish some IMGT-functional V segments, including TRBV6-2 and TRBV6-3, so those segments were excluded. While some public TCRs were present in many individuals, most TCR sequences turned up only very rarely across donors. Broadly in line with IMGT annotations, most TCR beta V segments showed up in productive rearrangements about 87% or about 30% of the time in an earlier analysis of 587 of the donors. Cytomegalovirus status was reported to be diagnosed by the classifier with high specificity and sensitivity in both the original and validation cohorts. Several of the top co-occurrence clusters appeared to be linked to parvovirus B19, influenza, CMV and Epstein-Barr virus, according to a later analysis. Compared with equally common non-associated chains, HLA-associated TCR beta chains in a later analysis were more clonally expanded and had lower generation probabilities. HLA typing was unavailable for some donors at each locus, so association tests used only the typed subset. In a later analysis, 16,951 TCR beta sequences were associated with specific HLA alleles at a false discovery rate of 0.05. The study gave a list of around 170 TCR beta chains associated with cytomegalovirus. The presence/absence analyses assumed that sequencing depth was roughly uniform across donors, and that assumption may not be true. In this cohort, only TCR beta chains were sequenced, and detectable features were limited by the absence of alpha or paired-chain data. A further reported finding was that TCR beta sequences accurately predicted the HLA-A and HLA-B alleles for most subjects in the first cohort. A later genetic analysis associated a missense DCLRE1C variant with V-gene and J-gene trimming of TCR beta chains, and an independent cohort replicated the association. The sequencing pipeline was judged likely to have produced a cluster of highly shared sequence variants as a technical artifact. Three of the identified cytomegalovirus-associated TCR beta chains were confirmed in vitro to be specific for cytomegalovirus antigens. In a later analysis, the rate of TCR association differed among HLA loci, with DRB1 alleles having the most associated TCRs and HLA-C alleles having the fewest. Because counts were too low, roughly 16 rarely observed V segments, including chromosome 9 orphons, were left out of the earlier analysis of 587 of the donors. The authors suggested that the approach could potentially be extended to other disease states and immunological phenotypes. Correlated functional status among segregating V segments might be attributable to linkage disequilibrium, but an unknown experimental factor could not be ruled out. According to a later genetic analysis, donors in an Asian-associated ancestry cluster had fewer N-insertions in productive TCRs than the approximately 700-donor mean. When HLA alleles, especially DR and DQ, strongly co-occurred, attributing TCR associations to individual alleles was difficult. Most CMV-associated TCR beta chains appeared to be HLA-restricted in a later analysis, and the HLA associations seemed to be driven largely by CMV exposure.

In total, roughly 670 healthy bone marrow donors made up the cohort. All cohort members were sampled while nominally healthy, although unrecorded immune exposures were likely present. The donor was CMV seronegative and belonged to the group of around 400 seronegative cohort members. A peripheral blood sample was provided by each donor, and peripheral blood mononuclear cells were used for TCR beta sequencing. Genomic DNA extraction from the blood cell samples was performed with the Qiagen DNeasy Blood Extraction Kit. With regard to this clone: This clone's antigen is unknown. It has no much larger one-base neighbor in the sample; base qualities were not kept.

The library was generated by the immunoSEQ multiplex PCR assay. The multiplex PCR relied on a mix of 60 forward primers for TCR Vbeta segments and 13 reverse primers for TCR Jbeta segments. A multiplex PCR assay on genomic DNA amplified the CDR3 region of rearranged TCR beta genes. The amplified TCR beta libraries were sequenced on the Illumina HiSeq System as 87-base-pair reads. In the original analysis: In a later analysis, 77 million or so unique TCR beta chains were counted across the 650 to 700 repertoires, and around 11 million of these chains were shared by at least two donors. Raw reads were error-corrected and collapsed into unique sequences by a nearest-neighbor algorithm in which closely related sequences were merged to remove PCR and sequencing errors. To assign V, D and J gene segments, CDR3 sequences were aligned to IMGT reference sequences. Each retained sequence needed at least a six-nucleotide match to both a V gene segment and a J gene segment. A rearrangement was called productive if the CDR3 had no stop codons and remained in frame with V and J, and every other rearrangement was called non-productive. CDR3 was defined by IMGT convention, running from the second conserved V-encoded cysteine to the conserved J-encoded phenylalanine. The earlier analysis of around 640 of the donors excluded sequences that lacked an unambiguous match to a single V gene segment. In an earlier analysis of a few hundred of the donors, a V segment was called functional when productive rearrangements were above 56.7%, and segregating when the standard deviation between donors exceeded 5%. To diagnose cytomegalovirus status from the catalog of TCR beta chain sequences, a statistical classification framework was built. In a later analysis, V and J genes were assigned by comparing TCR nucleotide sequences against IMGT/GENE-DB human TR gene sequences. A later analysis assigned CDR3 sequences and most-parsimonious VDJ recombination scenarios with the TCRdist pipeline. In a later analysis, each TCR beta chain was defined by its CDR3 amino acid sequence together with its V-gene family, and reads lacking a unique V-gene family were excluded. In a later analysis, fewer than 600 highly shared, low-generation-probability nucleotide sequences were removed to address suspected cross-contamination and a sequencing artifact. For each public chain, a later analysis derived a clonal expansion index from normalized ranks of inferred template counts within each repertoire. In a later analysis, generation probabilities were computed with a VDJ recombination model fitted to out-of-frame rearrangements, and the resulting probabilities were checked against IGoR. A later analysis scored TCR-TCR, TCR-HLA and TCR-CMV co-occurrence with hypergeometric tests, applying a repertoire-size bias correction to TCR pairs. A later analysis estimated false discovery rates by permuting HLA or CMV assignments 20 times. In a later analysis, co-occurring TCRs were grouped using DBSCAN, with TCRdist sequence similarity added in when clustering inside HLA-allele-positive subsets. Repertoires with fewer than 30,000 or more than 120,000 public chains were left out of co-occurrence clustering, as were about 5 repertoires with anomalous nucleotide sharing. TCRdb took over this immuneACCESS table, retaining in-frame rearrangements with V and J assigned. Such tables are incomplete; in checked studies, under half of the missing clones stem from an unresolved V gene, and the remainder is unexplained. V, J and clone size were drawn from that table, and D and trimming were deduced from the DNA. The sample records fewer than 250,000 clones, roughly 80% of which are singletons. The ten most abundant clones make up 2.9% of the sample.

This chain joins TRBV28 to TRBJ1-2, and TRBD1 matches 8 of the central bases. This receptor was taken from a man in his thirties or forties in good health and CMV-seronegative. Sequencing input: PBMCs. The base sequence is TGTGCCAGCAGTGAGCAGGACAGGGAATATGGCTACACCTTC. It encodes CASSEQDREYGYTF.